The rows below give T cell receptor beta chains drawn from one sample of a study of graft-versus-host responses after intestinal transplantation. The repertoire was sequenced with immunoSEQ multiplex PCR; TCRdb's copy has only in-frame clones and lacks some. The table has approximately 15,000 clones, 80% seen once. Material: ileum tissue, obtained roughly 100 days after intestinal transplant. These receptor sequences come from a human patient who received an intestinal transplant, so some T cells may come from the graft donor. The CDR3 runs from the conserved cysteine through the conserved F or W.

j_call v_call cdr3_aa
TRBJ2-1 TRBV1 CTSSQDWAGLKSRNEQFF
TRBJ1-5 TRBV19 CASEGLNQPQHF
TRBJ2-1 TRBV11-2 CASSLAGTGYNEQFF
TRBJ1-2 TRBV7-1 CASSLAGTGVYGYTF
TRBJ2-3 TRBV19 CASGPRREGADTQYF
TRBJ2-1 TRBV7-9 CASSLVVWYNEQFF
TRBJ1-1 TRBV10-2 CASNDLTGKAFF
TRBJ1-4 TRBV15 CATSRDEGAHEKLFF
TRBJ2-1 TRBV18 CASSPPSLAGEQFF
TRBJ1-1 TRBV2 CASIAPGQGSRNTEAFF
TRBJ1-2 TRBV7-4 CASSSPRSANYGYTF
TRBJ2-2 TRBV20-1 CSASYTGELFF
TRBJ2-2 TRBV14 CASSQERGPREPPNTGELFF
TRBJ2-1 TRBV28 CASSFGDSYNEQFF
TRBJ1-2 TRBV15 CATTYWGGGGYTF
TRBJ1-1 TRBV6-5 CASSYSNINTEAFF
TRBJ2-1 TRBV6-5 CASSYPDRDEQFF
TRBJ2-5 TRBV5-4 CASSAGTSGIGETQYF
TRBJ2-7 TRBV7-3 CASSETGTGEQYF
TRBJ1-2 TRBV6-6 CASSYPGTGGSYGYTF
TRBJ2-6 TRBV11-2 CASSFLAGLGSGANVLTF
TRBJ1-1 TRBV7-4 CASSLRGRGGNTEAFF
TRBJ2-5 TRBV9 CASSVGLEGGPQETQYF
TRBJ1-5 TRBV4-1 CASSQDFPGFVSNQPQHF
TRBJ2-3 TRBV4-2 CASSQGWGSPYF
TRBJ1-2 TRBV6-1 CASTRTGEGYTF
TRBJ2-2 TRBV2 CASNREVTGELFF
TRBJ2-7 TRBV25-1 CASREVGGSYEQYF
TRBJ2-3 TRBV2 CASSALDLDFFILTDTQYF
TRBJ2-7 TRBV11-2 CASSLGTTYEQYF
TRBJ2-3 TRBV21-1 CASSMRQGSNTQYF
TRBJ2-7 TRBV7-2 CASSSGTGVFHYEQYF
TRBJ2-4 TRBV9 CASSTRSGELNIQYF
TRBJ2-2 TRBV19 CASSIMENTGELFF
TRBJ1-1 TRBV4-1 CASSQDGPGDLKAFF
TRBJ1-5 TRBV28 CASSLWRGRDSKSNQPQHF
TRBJ2-2 TRBV19 CASMAYTGELFF
TRBJ2-1 TRBV2 CASSEEAGPYSDEQFF
TRBJ1-1 TRBV6-9 CASTITAGSNTEAFF
TRBJ2-7 TRBV15 CATSSEDRGPTYEQYF
TRBJ1-2 TRBV28 CASSCAGGYYGYTF
TRBJ2-3 TRBV7-3 CASSLAGGIDTQYF
TRBJ2-3 TRBV7-9 CASSLFGDTQYF
TRBJ1-1 TRBV10-1 CASSPGLLTEAFF
TRBJ2-7 TRBV4-1 CASSPLGSGTQYF
TRBJ2-2 TRBV28 CASKLRLSTGELFF
TRBJ2-3 TRBV13 CASSSRLIPDTQYF
TRBJ1-1 TRBV7-9 CASSSRPTEAFF
TRBJ2-3 TRBV7-3 CASSVLGAGGTDTQYF
TRBJ1-4 TRBV2 CASSGDREGDEKLFF